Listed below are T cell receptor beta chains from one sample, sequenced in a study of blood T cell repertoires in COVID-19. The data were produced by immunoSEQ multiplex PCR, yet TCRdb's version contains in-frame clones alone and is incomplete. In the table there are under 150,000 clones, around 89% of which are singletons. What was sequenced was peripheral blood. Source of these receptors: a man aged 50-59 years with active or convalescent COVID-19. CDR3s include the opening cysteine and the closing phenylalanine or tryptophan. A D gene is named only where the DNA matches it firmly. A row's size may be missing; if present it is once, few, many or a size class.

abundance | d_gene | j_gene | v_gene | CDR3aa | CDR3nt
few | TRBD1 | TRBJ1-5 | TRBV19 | CASSISGQGGDQPQHF | TGTGCCAGTAGTATAAGTGGCCAGGGGGGCGATCAGCCCCAGCATTTT
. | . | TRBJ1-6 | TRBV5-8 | CASRPDRIPNSPLHF | TGTGCCAGCAGACCCGACAGGATCCCCAATTCACCCCTCCACTTT
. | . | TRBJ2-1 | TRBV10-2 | CASRANNEQFF | TGCGCCAGCAGGGCAAACAATGAGCAGTTCTTC
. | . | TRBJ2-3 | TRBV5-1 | CASSLGTVSTDTQYF | TGCGCCAGCAGCTTGGGTACAGTTAGCACAGATACGCAGTATTTT
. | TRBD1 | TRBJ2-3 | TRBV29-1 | CSVGGASTDTQYF | TGCAGCGTAGGGGGCGCCAGCACAGATACGCAGTATTTT
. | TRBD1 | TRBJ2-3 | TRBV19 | CASSSFRDRETDTQYF | TGTGCCAGTAGTTCCTTCCGGGACAGGGAGACAGATACGCAGTATTTT
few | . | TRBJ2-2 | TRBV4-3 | CASSHLATGELFF | TGCGCCAGCAGCCACCTTGCGACCGGGGAGCTGTTTTTT
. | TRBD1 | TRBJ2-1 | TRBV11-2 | CASSLDRNNEQFF | TGTGCCAGCAGCCTGGACAGGAACAATGAGCAGTTCTTC
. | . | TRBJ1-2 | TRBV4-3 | CASSQDLSGGYTF | TGCGCCAGCAGCCAAGACCTTTCGGGGGGCTACACCTTC
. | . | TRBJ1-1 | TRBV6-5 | CASSYSRGGNTEAFF | TGTGCCAGCAGTTACTCCCGGGGAGGAAACACTGAAGCTTTCTTT
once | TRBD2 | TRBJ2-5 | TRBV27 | CASKNPGLAGVETQYF | TGTGCCAGCAAAAACCCGGGACTAGCGGGAGTAGAGACCCAGTACTTC